Listed below are T cell receptor beta chains from one sample, sequenced in a study of tumor-infiltrating lymphocytes in oesophageal squamous cell carcinoma. TCRdb independently ran MiXCR on the PCR reads; one entry per CDR3 protein. The sample has about 14,000 distinct CDR3 sequences, roughly 47% seen once. The specimen sequenced was blood. The receptors derive from a male donor with esophageal squamous cell carcinoma. Both conserved end residues are part of each CDR3. A D gene is named only where the DNA matches it firmly. Clone size, where shown, is once, few, many, or a class for clones that have expanded.

>TRBD2|TRBJ2-1|few|TRBV12-3/TRBV12-4
CASTSAYSGRGDEQFF
TGTGCCAGCACTTCCGCCTATAGCGGGAGGGGTGATGAGCAGTTCTTC
>TRBD1|TRBJ2-7|NA|TRBV7-8
CASSRPTDRVVYEQYF
TGTGCCAGCAGCCGCCCAACGGACAGGGTTGTGTACGAGCAGTACTTC
>TRBD2|TRBJ2-1|NA|TRBV7-9
CASTLGAGRSSGAYNEQFF
TGTGCCAGCACCCTAGGGGCAGGGAGATCTAGCGGGGCATACAATGAGCAGTTCTTC
>TRBD1|TRBJ2-7|many|TRBV12-3/TRBV12-4
CASSTGTGTYEQYF
TGTGCCAGCAGTACCGGGACAGGCACCTACGAGCAGTACTTC
>TRBD2|TRBJ2-7|NA|TRBV19
CASSVARTSGAIYEQYF
TGTGCCAGTAGTGTTGCGCGGACTAGCGGGGCCATCTACGAGCAGTACTTC
>NA|TRBJ2-5|NA|TRBV7-8
CASSPDGRLQETQYF
TGTGCCAGCAGCCCCGACGGGCGACTACAAGAGACCCAGTACTTC
>NA|TRBJ2-2|few|TRBV19
CASSMPYGELFF
TGTGCCAGTAGTATGCCATATGGGGAGCTGTTTTTT
>NA|TRBJ2-2|NA|TRBV6-1
CASRDGAGELFF
TGTGCCAGCAGGGATGGGGCCGGGGAGCTGTTTTTT
>NA|TRBJ1-1|few|TRBV7-8
CASSLVGGNTEAFF
TGTGCCAGCAGCTTAGTTGGAGGGAACACTGAAGCTTTCTTT
>NA|TRBJ2-2|NA|TRBV7-7
CASSEQVAGELFF
TGTGCCAGCAGCGAACAGGTGGCCGGGGAGCTGTTTTTT
>NA|TRBJ2-7|NA|TRBV14
CASSSTQGSPYEQYF
TGTGCCAGCAGCAGCACTCAGGGGTCCCCCTACGAGCAGTACTTC
>NA|TRBJ2-1|NA|TRBV7-9
CASSLAFRRSDNEQFF
TGTGCCAGCAGCTTAGCTTTCCGTCGTAGCGACAATGAGCAGTTCTTC
>TRBD2|TRBJ2-1|NA|TRBV28
CASSLPAGDYNEQFF
TGTGCCAGCAGTTTACCAGCGGGGGATTACAATGAGCAGTTCTTC
>TRBD1|TRBJ2-3|few|TRBV7-2
CASSKNRGRGDTQYF
TGTGCCAGCAGCAAAAACAGGGGCCGTGGAGATACGCAGTATTTT
>NA|TRBJ2-3|few|TRBV27
CASSPNTDTQYF
TGTGCCAGCAGTCCCAACACAGATACGCAGTATTTT
>TRBD1|TRBJ1-5|few|TRBV2
CASSTIRQGQPQHF
TGTGCCAGCAGCACAATCCGACAGGGACAGCCCCAGCATTTT